The source of this T cell receptor (beta chain) is a study of CD8 T cells in ankylosing spondylitis. Study-wide points: Characteristic, it appeared, of ankylosing spondylitis blood was a TCR beta motif of several highly homologous variants. Matched ankylosing spondylitis synovial fluid reportedly showed significant enrichment of disease-linked clones. Disease-linked clones, CD8+, were relatively rare in peripheral blood.

This clonotype showed up many times. Its antigen is unidentified. CDR1 is SGHRS, CDR2 YFSETQ, per germline. This CDR3 is 14 amino acids long. The junction had 5 bases not matched to a gene; V was cut back by 0 bases and J by 6 bases. Using quantitative 5'-RACE with molecular barcodes, the authors made TCR beta libraries. From the 5' RACE reads, TCRdb called clonotypes with MiXCR, one entry per CDR3 protein. The table includes roughly 240,000 distinct CDR3 sequences, approximately 8% detected once. The sequencing input was blood, either unsorted or a sorted T cell fraction (not recorded which). The clonotype comes from a female donor with ankylosing spondylitis or in good health (not recorded which). This chain connects TRBV5-1 to TRBJ1-1, with 7 bases identical to TRBD1. The CDR3 nucleotides are TGCGCCAGCAGCTTGGGACAGGGAGAGGCTGAAGCTTTCTTT. Its translation: CASSLGQGEAEAFF.